Listed below are T cell receptor beta chains from one sample, sequenced in a study of blood T cells in healthy people across ages. MiXCR was run by TCRdb on the 5' RACE reads, yielding one entry per CDR3 protein. This table has roughly 790,000 distinct CDR3 sequences, roughly 45% appearing once. Sequencing was performed on blood. These receptors were taken from a woman between 55 and 75 years old in good health. Both conserved end residues are part of each CDR3. D genes are given only for firm matches. Not every row has a clone size; where given, it reads once, few, many or a size class.

CDR3aa	CDR3nt	abundance	v_gene	j_gene	d_gene
CASSPRPFQETQYF	TGTGCCAGCTCACCGAGACCGTTCCAAGAGACCCAGTACTTC	NA	TRBV18	TRBJ2-5	NA
CASSLETGTALFYEQYF	TGTGCCAGCAGCTTAGAAACCGGGACGGCGTTATTCTACGAGCAGTACTTC	NA	TRBV11-2	TRBJ2-7	NA
CASREQGRKNSPLHF	TGTGCCAGCAGGGAACAGGGAAGGAAGAATTCACCCCTCCACTTT	NA	TRBV5-4	TRBJ1-6	NA
CASSLGQINEQYF	TGTGCCAGCAGCTTGGGTCAGATCAATGAGCAGTACTTC	few	TRBV7-2	TRBJ2-7	NA
CSARGGGSSSGNTIYF	TGCAGTGCTAGAGGGGGAGGATCGTCCTCTGGAAACACCATATATTTT	few	TRBV20-1	TRBJ1-3	NA
CASRGQGARNEQFF	TGCGCCAGCAGAGGACAGGGGGCGAGGAATGAGCAGTTCTTC	many	TRBV5-1	TRBJ2-1	TRBD1
CSVGGGNEQYF	TGCAGCGTTGGGGGGGGCAATGAGCAGTACTTC	NA	TRBV29-1	TRBJ2-5	NA
CSASGLPSGTTDTQYF	TGCAGTGCTAGCGGTTTGCCTAGCGGGACCACAGATACGCAGTATTTT	NA	TRBV20-1	TRBJ2-3	TRBD2
CASSLLAGGLSHEQYF	TGTGCCAGCAGTTTGTTAGCGGGGGGCCTTAGCCACGAGCAGTACTTC	NA	TRBV5-4	TRBJ2-7	TRBD2
CASSSGLAGGDVFF	TGTGCCAGCAGCTCCGGACTAGCGGGAGGTGATGTGTTCTTC	few	TRBV7-3	TRBJ2-1	TRBD2
CSSTPPGTEAFF	TGTTCCAGCACCCCCCCGGGGACTGAAGCTTTCTTT	NA	TRBV6-2/TRBV6-3	TRBJ1-1	NA
CASSPGTGGSLTTYYYEQYF	TGTGCCAGCAGTCCCGGGACAGGGGGCAGTCTAACGACCTACTACTACGAGCAGTACTTC	few	TRBV2	TRBJ2-7	TRBD1
CASSQTTIYEQYF	TGTGCCAGCAGCCAAACGACAATCTACGAGCAGTACTTC	NA	TRBV3-1	TRBJ2-7	NA
CASSWTGGLYEQYF	TGTGCCAGCAGCTGGACAGGGGGGCTCTACGAGCAGTACTTC	few	TRBV7-9	TRBJ2-7	TRBD1
CASSLLRASGAIDSYNEQFF	TGTGCCAGCAGTTTATTGAGGGCTAGCGGGGCCATAGACTCCTACAATGAGCAGTTCTTC	NA	TRBV27	TRBJ2-1	TRBD2
CASSPIGGQGSGNTIYF	TGTGCCAGCAGCCCCATCGGCGGACAGGGCTCTGGAAACACCATATATTTT	NA	TRBV7-6	TRBJ1-3	TRBD1
CASSLPSDETPTLHNEQFF	TGTGCCAGCAGCTTACCCAGCGACGAGACTCCGACCTTGCACAATGAGCAGTTCTTC	NA	TRBV7-9	TRBJ2-1	NA
CASSPRIGTEAFF	TGTGCCAGCAGTCCCCGTATAGGCACTGAAGCTTTCTTT	NA	TRBV12-3/TRBV12-4	TRBJ1-1	NA
CSVEGQGGETQYF	TGCAGCGTTGAGGGACAGGGCGGAGAGACCCAGTACTTC	many	TRBV29-1	TRBJ2-5	TRBD1
CASSHTRSEQYF	TGTGCCAGCAGCCACACTAGGAGCGAGCAGTACTTC	NA	TRBV3-1	TRBJ2-7	NA
CSASEQGPGSEQYF	TGCAGTGCCAGTGAACAGGGACCAGGAAGCGAGCAGTACTTC	NA	TRBV20-1	TRBJ2-7	NA
CASSLARGRYNEQYF	TGTGCCAGCAGCTTAGCACGGGGCCGCTACAATGAGCAGTACTTC	NA	TRBV7-2	TRBJ2-7	NA
CASSYSGTGSAKNIQYF	TGTGCCAGCAGTTACTCCGGGACAGGGTCAGCCAAAAACATTCAGTACTTC	NA	TRBV6-5	TRBJ2-4	TRBD1
CASSQTAGPSSYEQYF	TGTGCCAGCAGCCAAACCGCAGGACCTAGCTCCTACGAGCAGTACTTC	many	TRBV4-2	TRBJ2-7	NA
CASSFWTGSIQYF	TGTGCCAGCAGTTTTTGGACAGGTAGCATTCAGTACTTC	NA	TRBV28	TRBJ2-4	TRBD1
CAGRSPEVVYEQYF	TGTGCCGGCAGGTCCCCCGAAGTGGTTTACGAGCAGTACTTC	NA	TRBV6-2/TRBV6-3	TRBJ2-7	NA
CSVGASGTYEQFF	TGCAGCGTTGGGGCTAGCGGGACCTATGAGCAGTTCTTC	NA	TRBV29-1	TRBJ2-1	TRBD2
CASSQGLVFREQYF	TGTGCCAGCAGCCAAGGTCTGGTCTTTAGGGAGCAGTACTTC	NA	TRBV3-1	TRBJ2-7	NA
CASSQRRGGRSSGEQFF	TGTGCCAGCAGCCAGCGACGGGGCGGGAGGTCGTCGGGTGAGCAGTTCTTC	NA	TRBV12-3/TRBV12-4	TRBJ2-1	TRBD2
CASSPAETGNTDTQYF	TGTGCCAGCAGCCCCGCCGAGACAGGGAACACAGATACGCAGTATTTT	few	TRBV7-9	TRBJ2-3	TRBD1
CASSQAGQGTFRDTQYF	TGTGCCAGCAGCCAAGCGGGACAGGGTACGTTCAGAGATACGCAGTATTTT	NA	TRBV4-2	TRBJ2-3	TRBD1
CASSLGQMGRNTEAFF	TGTGCCAGCAGCTTAGGCCAGATGGGCCGGAACACTGAAGCTTTCTTT	few	TRBV11-2	TRBJ1-1	NA
CASSLGQGLTGANVLTF	TGTGCCAGCAGCTTAGGACAGGGATTAACTGGGGCCAACGTCCTGACTTTC	few	TRBV7-8	TRBJ2-6	TRBD1
CSVRQGSNTEAFF	TGCAGTGTTAGACAGGGGTCGAACACTGAAGCTTTCTTT	NA	TRBV20-1	TRBJ1-1	TRBD1
CASSFRRGHTEAFF	TGTGCCAGCAGTTTCCGCAGGGGGCACACTGAAGCTTTCTTT	once	TRBV28	TRBJ1-1	TRBD1
CSARVGSGELFF	TGCAGTGCTAGAGTTGGATCCGGGGAGCTGTTTTTT	NA	TRBV20-1	TRBJ2-2	NA
CASSLQGSGLAKNIQYF	TGTGCCAGCAGCTTACAAGGATCCGGACTAGCCAAAAACATTCAGTACTTC	many	TRBV7-2	TRBJ2-4	NA
CASSPTGSGETQYF	TGTGCCAGCAGTCCAACAGGGTCCGGGGAGACCCAGTACTTC	NA	TRBV2	TRBJ2-5	NA
CASGPGFTDTQYF	TGTGCTAGTGGTCCCGGGTTTACAGATACGCAGTATTTT	few	TRBV12-5	TRBJ2-3	NA
CATSSLGGSPLHF	TGTGCCACCAGCAGCCTGGGGGGGTCACCCCTCCACTTT	NA	TRBV15	TRBJ1-6	NA
CASRVSGEHYEQYF	TGTGCCAGCAGGGTTAGCGGGGAGCACTACGAGCAGTACTTC	few	TRBV28	TRBJ2-7	TRBD2
CASRDGTSGGKQYF	TGTGCCAGCAGGGACGGCACTAGCGGGGGTAAGCAGTACTTC	NA	TRBV3-1	TRBJ2-7	TRBD2
CASSTGIQAEQYF	TGTGCCAGCAGTACAGGGATTCAAGCCGAGCAGTACTTC	NA	TRBV6-2/TRBV6-3	TRBJ2-7	NA
CASSERERNGYTF	TGTGCCAGCAGTGAGCGGGAGAGGAATGGCTACACCTTC	NA	TRBV2	TRBJ1-2	NA
CASSQVLAGGGNEQFF	TGCGCCAGCAGCCAAGTACTAGCGGGAGGGGGCAATGAGCAGTTCTTC	NA	TRBV4-1	TRBJ2-1	TRBD2
CASNPRQALYSGANVLTF	TGTGCCAGCAATCCCCGACAGGCTCTGTACTCCGGGGCCAACGTCCTGACTTTC	many	TRBV28	TRBJ2-6	NA
CASRKENLAKNIQYF	TGTGCCAGCCGAAAAGAAAACTTAGCCAAAAACATTCAGTACTTC	NA	TRBV12-3/TRBV12-4	TRBJ2-4	NA
CASSSRLDRARGYEQYF	TGTGCCAGCAGCTCCCGTCTGGACAGGGCAAGAGGTTACGAGCAGTACTTC	NA	TRBV7-9	TRBJ2-7	TRBD1
CSATKGLSSYNEQFF	TGCAGTGCCACTAAGGGGTTAAGCTCCTACAATGAGCAGTTCTTC	few	TRBV20-1	TRBJ2-1	NA
CASSKGGDSSYNEQFF	TGTGCCAGCAGCAAAGGAGGGGATAGCTCCTACAATGAGCAGTTCTTC	NA	TRBV9	TRBJ2-1	NA
CSARDVGWGRGDEQFF	TGCAGTGCTAGAGATGTGGGGTGGGGTCGGGGGGATGAGCAGTTCTTC	NA	TRBV20-1	TRBJ2-1	TRBD2
CANSLAPQGASYEQYF	TGTGCCAACAGCTTAGCGCCGCAGGGGGCCTCCTACGAGCAGTACTTC	NA	TRBV7-2	TRBJ2-7	TRBD1
CASSESGGSQYF	TGTGCCAGCAGTGAAAGCGGGGGGTCGCAGTATTTT	few	TRBV6-1	TRBJ2-3	TRBD2
CASSPLVVPAGGEQYF	TGCGCCAGCAGCCCCCTCGTCGTCCCCGCAGGAGGCGAGCAGTACTTC	NA	TRBV5-1	TRBJ2-7	NA
CSVAGQNYGYTF	TGCAGCGTTGCGGGCCAAAACTATGGCTACACCTTC	many	TRBV29-1	TRBJ1-2	NA
CVSSFEKVSTVYYEQYF	TGCGTCAGCAGTTTCGAGAAAGTGTCTACCGTTTACTACGAGCAGTACTTC	NA	TRBV5-1	TRBJ2-7	NA
CASEGRGNTGELFF	TGCGCCAGCGAAGGACGGGGGAATACCGGGGAGCTGTTTTTT	NA	TRBV5-1	TRBJ2-2	NA
CASSSNVAGRNTGELFF	TGTGCCAGCAGTTCCAACGTAGCGGGCAGAAACACCGGGGAGCTGTTTTTT	few	TRBV12-3/TRBV12-4	TRBJ2-2	TRBD2
CASSIGAGGWSNQPQHF	TGTGCCAGTAGTATTGGCGCAGGGGGGTGGAGCAATCAGCCCCAGCATTTT	NA	TRBV19	TRBJ1-5	TRBD1
CASSLGFGLAVEETQYF	TGCGCCAGCAGCTTGGGTTTTGGACTAGCGGTCGAAGAGACCCAGTACTTC	few	TRBV5-1	TRBJ2-5	TRBD2